Each of the 31 T cell receptor beta chains below was sequenced from the same sample in a study of blood T cell repertoires in COVID-19. The data were produced by immunoSEQ multiplex PCR, yet TCRdb's version contains in-frame clones alone and is incomplete. The table includes over 250,000 clones, about 90% detected once. Sequenced sample: peripheral blood. The receptors derive from a woman in her thirties or forties who had recovered from COVID-19.

The V gene is TRBV10-1, the J gene TRBJ1-5; D may be TRBD1 (5 bases). The CDR3 extends over 13 amino acids. V was pared by 4 bases and J by 5 bases, with 9 bases between. Per the germline V gene, CDR1 is WNHNN and CDR2 is SYGVQD (reference sequence). CDR3 nucleotides: TGCGCCAGCAGTGCCGACAGTTATCAGCCCCAGCATTTT. It translates to CASSADSYQPQHF.

This sequence joins TRBV18 and TRBJ1-3, with unresolved D. Trimming took off 5 bases at V and 3 bases at J, with 14 bases between the two ends. Germline-derived CDR1 and CDR2 are KGHSH and LQKENI. CDR3 length equals 15 residues. The CDR3 loop reads CASSTSLSGGNTIYF. DNA for the CDR3: TGTGCCAGCTCAACTAGTCTCTCAGGTGGAAACACCATATATTTT.

V usage is TRBV6-6 and J usage is TRBJ1-2; 8 bases map to TRBD1. CDR1 MNHNY and CDR2 SVGAGI come from the germline V gene (reference sequence). Trimming at V came to 6 bases and at J to 3 bases, leaving 3 bases not matched to a gene. The CDR3 length is 13 residues. The CDR3: CASSPTGDYGYTF. CDR3 nucleotide sequence: TGTGCCAGCAGCCCGACAGGGGACTATGGCTACACCTTC.

The chain is built from TRBV2 and TRBJ1-2; D ambiguous. The CDR3 has 15 amino acids. Germline assignment: CDR1 SNHLY and CDR2 FYNNEI. V was pared by 10 bases and J by 0 bases, with 18 bases between. CDR3 sequence: CANLVVAEANYGYTF. CDR3 coding DNA: TGTGCCAACCTCGTGGTAGCAGAAGCTAACTATGGCTACACCTTC.

The V gene is TRBV6-5, the J gene TRBJ1-1; TRBD1 matches at 9 bases. Losses at the gene ends were 2 bases for V and 5 bases for J; bases not matched to a gene: 3. The CDR3 spans 14 residues. Germline CDR1 is MNHEY and CDR2 is SVGAGI. The CDR3 protein is CASSYRDRVTEAFF. As DNA, the CDR3 is TGTGCCAGCAGTTACCGGGACAGGGTGACTGAAGCTTTCTTT.

J is TRBJ2-7 and V is TRBV30, with D unclear. This CDR3 contains 14 residues. Germline V gene lookup returns CDR1 GTSNPN and CDR2 SVGIG (reference sequence). The V gene lost 1 base and the J gene lost 2 bases, with 12 bases spanning the gap. The CDR3: CAWSALVRPYEQYF. Here the CDR3 DNA reads TGTGCCTGGAGTGCGCTAGTTCGCCCCTACGAGCAGTACTTC.

The chain couples TRBV6-6 to TRBJ1-1; D remains unclear. Germline lookup yields CDR1 MNHNY and CDR2 SVGAGI (reference sequence). The CDR3 consists of 13 residues. V lost 5 bases, J lost 3 bases, and 10 bases lay in between. The CDR3 DNA reads as TGTGCCAGCAGTCTCACACCCGACACTGAAGCTTTCTTT. Translating gives CASSLTPDTEAFF.

V is TRBV5-1 and J is TRBJ1-1, with 10 nucleotides matching TRBD1. With V trimmed by 4 bases and J by 5 bases, 5 bases remained unmatched. From germline, CDR1 is SGHRS and CDR2 YFSETQ. The CDR3 is 14 residues long. CDR3 bases: TGCGCCAGCAGCCGGGACAGGGGAGAGACTGAAGCTTTCTTT. Translated: CASSRDRGETEAFF.

The J gene is TRBJ1-2, the V gene TRBV6-1, with D perhaps matching TRBD1 (6 bases). Deletions cut 4 bases from V and 4 bases from J, with 22 bases between. CDR3 length: 17 residues. The germline V gene has CDR1 MNHNS and CDR2 SASEGT. The CDR3 loop is CASSAGTGRFLSYGYTF. CDR3 nucleotide sequence: TGTGCCAGCAGTGCCGGCACAGGGCGATTTTTAAGCTATGGCTACACCTTC.

The chain links TRBV3-1 (or the pseudogene TRBV3-2) to TRBJ2-7, with 11 nucleotides matching TRBD1. V lost 4 bases and J lost 4; bases outside the gene matches: 12. This CDR3 has 17 residues. Germline V gene data show CDR1 as LGHDT and CDR2 as YNNKEL (reference sequence). The CDR3 protein is CASSLGDWGTGGYEQYF. The CDR3 DNA follows: TGTGCCAGCAGCCTCGGAGATTGGGGGACAGGGGGGTACGAGCAGTACTTC.

The chain has TRBV5-5 and TRBJ2-1; 9 bases line up with TRBD1. CDR1 and CDR2 (germline): SGHKS, YYEKEE (reference sequence). V lost 4 bases, J lost 7 bases, and 3 bases stayed unmatched. The CDR3 extends over 13 amino acids. This CDR3 reads CASSLDRGNEQFF. The CDR3 nucleotides read TGTGCCAGCAGCCTTGACAGGGGGAATGAGCAGTTCTTC.

The genes are TRBV14 and TRBJ2-3, with 9 bases identical to TRBD2. This CDR3 has 17 amino acids. Trimming at V came to 5 bases and at J to 3 bases, leaving 12 bases not matched to a gene. Germline CDR1 reads SGHDN; CDR2 reads FVKESK. The CDR3 sequence: CASSVRAGGVATDTQYF. The CDR3 region has the DNA TGTGCCAGCAGCGTCCGAGCGGGGGGTGTAGCTACAGATACGCAGTATTTT.

The V and J genes are TRBV5-1 and TRBJ1-1, with a tentative D call TRBD1 (6 bases). The CDR3 sequence is 12 residues long. Per the germline V gene, CDR1 is SGHRS and CDR2 is YFSETQ. Trimming took 5 bases from V and 3 from J, leaving 8 bases between them. The CDR3 reads CASREGDTEAFF. CDR3 bases: TGCGCCAGCAGAGAGGGGGACACTGAAGCTTTCTTT.

This chain uses TRBV3-1 (or the pseudogene TRBV3-2) with TRBJ1-1, with D hard to call. The V and J ends lost 3 bases and 6 bases respectively, with 8 bases between them. The CDR3 extends over 12 amino acids. Germline V gene data show CDR1 as LGHDT and CDR2 as YNNKEL (reference sequence). The CDR3 region is CASSHPSAEAFF. The CDR3 DNA follows: TGTGCCAGCAGCCACCCGTCAGCTGAAGCTTTCTTT.

This clone was observed a single time. The gene calls are TRBV28 and TRBJ1-2, with D perhaps matching TRBD1 (6 bases). Trimming stripped 3 bases from V and 4 bases from J, with 21 bases between. The germline V gene encodes CDR1 MDHEN and CDR2 SYDVKM. CDR3 length: 17 residues. The DNA for the CDR3 is TGTGCCAGCAGTTTGACCTCCCTGGGGGGGCCGGGCTATGGCTACACCTTC. Protein sequence: CASSLTSLGGPGYGYTF.

The V call is TRBV7-2, the J call TRBJ2-1; D unresolved. Germline-derived CDR1 and CDR2 are SGHTA and FQGNSA. V lost 1 base, J lost 0 bases, and 16 bases lay in between. The CDR3 totals 18 residues. The CDR3 coding sequence is TGTGCCAGCAGCTTAGAGGCTGGCAGACTCCTCTCCTACAATGAGCAGTTCTTC. It yields the protein CASSLEAGRLLSYNEQFF.

The V gene is TRBV19, the J gene TRBJ2-1; weak D call: TRBD1 (6 bases). The CDR3 spans 15 residues. V lost 6 bases and J lost 4, with 16 bases in between. CDR1 and CDR2 from the germline V gene are LNHDA and SQIVND (reference sequence). The CDR3 reads CASRIRGTPYNEQFF. CDR3 coding DNA: TGTGCCAGTAGGATTAGAGGGACACCATACAATGAGCAGTTCTTC.

V usage is TRBV10-3 and J usage is TRBJ2-7, with D perhaps matching TRBD2 (5 bases). The CDR3 is 14 residues long. V was shortened by 0 bases and J by 2 bases, with 8 bases between the two germline ends. The germline CDR1 and CDR2 sequences are ENHRY and SYGVKD. The CDR3 bases are TGTGCCATCAGTGAGTCCCGGGGTACCTACGAGCAGTACTTC. Protein product: CAISESRGTYEQYF.

The chain joins TRBV5-4 to TRBJ2-5; 12 bases fit TRBD1. In germline, CDR1 is SGHNT, CDR2 YYREEE (reference sequence). Losses at the gene ends were 2 bases for V and 6 bases for J; bases not matched to a gene: 5. The CDR3 has 15 amino acids. The CDR3 sequence is CASSLPGQGAKTQYF. CDR3 DNA sequence: TGTGCCAGCAGCTTACCGGGACAGGGGGCCAAGACCCAGTACTTC.

The chain uses TRBV7-2 and TRBJ2-7; the D gene is possibly TRBD1 (6 bases). The V end was cut by 5 bases, the J end by 2 bases, with 13 bases between. CDR3 length: 14 residues. CDR1 is SGHTA and CDR2 is FQGNSA in the germline V gene. Here the CDR3 reads CASSRHRATYEQYF. Written as DNA, the CDR3 is TGTGCCAGCAGCCGCCACAGGGCTACCTACGAGCAGTACTTC. Complete variable domain (other parts from reference TRBV7-2 and TRBJ2-7): GAGVSQSPSNKVTEKGKDVELRCDPISGHTALYWYRQSLGQGLEFLIYFQGNSAPDKSGLPSDRFSAERTGGSVSTLTIQRTQQEDSAVYLCASSRHRATYEQYFGPGTRLTVT.

The genes are TRBV5-1 and TRBJ2-7; 7 bases match TRBD1. Germline trimming cut 7 bases from V and 2 bases from J; bases unmatched to any gene: 3. Germline loops: CDR1 SGHRS, CDR2 YFSETQ. This CDR3 has 12 residues. CDR3 amino acids: CASRDSPYEQYF. The CDR3 DNA reads TGCGCCAGCCGGGACAGTCCCTACGAGCAGTACTTC.

V and J are TRBV21-1 and TRBJ2-7; TRBD1, as called in the table, went unchecked against the DNA. TRBV21-1 is termed a pseudogene. The CDR3 consists of 19 residues. For the CDR3, the DNA is TGTGCCAGCAGCAAAGACGGCAGCGAGGTCCAGGGGGCTCCTTGCGAGCAGTACTTC. Residues: CASSKDGSEVQGAPCEQYF.

A remark on this clone: A much larger clone lies a single base off, so this may be a read error. Other DNA sequences of this sample code for an identical CDR3. The chain carries TRBV12-3 or TRBV12-4 and TRBJ1-1; D is uncertain. The CDR3 sequence is 12 residues long. V was clipped by 5 bases and J by 1 base, with 5 bases between them. CDR3 in amino acids: CASSPQNTEAFF. DNA of the CDR3: TGTGCCAGCAGTCCACAGAACACTGAAGCTTTCTTT.

The V and J genes are TRBV24-1 and TRBJ2-2; the match to TRBD1 covers 8 bases. The length of the CDR3 is 16 residues. Per germline, CDR1 KGHDR and CDR2 SFDVKD. V dropped 4 bases and J dropped 6; count of bases not matched to a gene: 9. CDR3 DNA: TGTGCCACCAGTGACCGTGGGACAGGTCTCCCCGGGGAGCTGTTTTTT. Its protein product is CATSDRGTGLPGELFF.

This chain uses TRBV19 with TRBJ2-2; a weak D match, TRBD1 (5 bases). The CDR3 length is 14 residues. Looked up from germline, CDR1 is LNHDA and CDR2 is SQIVND (reference sequence). Trimming shortened V by 5 bases and J by 6 bases, and 13 bases separated the two germline ends. The DNA for the CDR3 is TGTGCCAGTAGTGGGGCAGGGCGCGCCGGGGAGCTGTTTTTT. Protein: CASSGAGRAGELFF.

This chain joins TRBV7-2 and TRBJ2-1; 7 bases line up with TRBD1. The CDR3 length is 13 residues. The germline CDR1 and CDR2 sequences are SGHTA and FQGNSA. Losses at the gene ends were 5 bases for V and 8 bases for J; bases not matched to a gene: 6. The CDR3 loop is CASSRGRVDEQFF. DNA for the CDR3: TGTGCCAGCAGCAGGGGGCGCGTCGATGAGCAGTTCTTC.

In nucleotides, the CDR3 is TGTGCCAGCAGCTTTCGGGGCAGGGGTTACAATGAGCAGTTCTTC. It is translated as CASSFRGRGYNEQFF. The rearrangement uses TRBV5-8 and TRBJ2-1; D might be TRBD1 (6 bases). Between the trimmed V and J ends, which lost 2 bases and 4 bases, there was a span of 13 bases. Germline CDR1 reads SGHTS; CDR2 reads YDEGEE. The CDR3 runs 15 residues. Supplemented by reference TRBV5-8 and TRBJ2-1, the full variable domain reads EAGVTQSPTHLIKTRGQQATLRCSPISGHTSVYWYQQALGLGLQFLLWYDEGEERNRGNFPPRFSGRQFPNYSSELNVNALELEDSALYLCASSFRGRGYNEQFFGPGTRLTVL.

The gene calls are TRBV5-6 and TRBJ1-2; 9 positions agree with TRBD1. Germline V CDR1 and CDR2: SGHDT, YYEEEE. V lost 3 bases and J lost 7; bases outside the gene matches: 4. This CDR3 region has 13 residues. This CDR3 reads CASSYGTGFGYTF. CDR3 in DNA: TGTGCCAGCAGCTACGGGACAGGGTTTGGCTACACCTTC.

The rearrangement uses TRBV12-3 or TRBV12-4 and TRBJ1-2; D remains ambiguous. The CDR3 spans 11 residues. The V gene lost 6 bases and the J gene lost 8 bases, with 10 bases spanning the gap. As DNA, the CDR3 is TGTGCCAGCAGCCTTAACGCGGGCTACACCTTC. Protein product: CASSLNAGYTF.

The chain joins TRBV20-1 to TRBJ2-3; D remains ambiguous. V was shortened by 3 bases and J by 4 bases, with 11 bases between the two germline ends. This CDR3 comprises 13 residues. Germline CDR1 and CDR2: DFQATT and SNEGSKA (reference sequence). CDR3 amino acids: CSASEIVADTQYF. DNA of the CDR3: TGCAGTGCTAGTGAGATAGTGGCAGATACGCAGTATTTT.

CDR3 DNA sequence: TGTGCCAGCACTCGGGGGGTACTAACAGATACGCAGTATTTT. Residues: CASTRGVLTDTQYF. The rearrangement links TRBV6-5 to TRBJ2-3; 7 nucleotides align to TRBD2. Per germline, CDR1 MNHEY and CDR2 SVGAGI. The CDR3 totals 14 residues. Trimming removed 7 bases from V and 3 bases from J; junction bases left unmatched: 7.